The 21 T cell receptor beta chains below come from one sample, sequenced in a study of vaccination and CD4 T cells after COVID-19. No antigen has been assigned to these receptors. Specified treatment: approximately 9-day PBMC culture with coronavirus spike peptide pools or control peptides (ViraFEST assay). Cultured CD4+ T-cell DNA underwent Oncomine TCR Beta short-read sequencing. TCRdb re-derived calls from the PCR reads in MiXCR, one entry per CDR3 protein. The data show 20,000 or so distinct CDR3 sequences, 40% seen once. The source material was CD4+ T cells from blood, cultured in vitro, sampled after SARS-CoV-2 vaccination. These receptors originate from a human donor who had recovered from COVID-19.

The DNA of the CDR3 is TGTGCCAGCAGTGAAACTTTAGTCTCGAACATTCAGTACTTC. As protein: CASSETLVSNIQYF. V and J are TRBV2 and TRBJ2-4; D is unresolved. Germline V gene data show CDR1 as SNHLY and CDR2 as FYNNEI. V dropped 2 bases and J dropped 7 bases, with 12 bases sitting between them. This CDR3 contains 14 residues.

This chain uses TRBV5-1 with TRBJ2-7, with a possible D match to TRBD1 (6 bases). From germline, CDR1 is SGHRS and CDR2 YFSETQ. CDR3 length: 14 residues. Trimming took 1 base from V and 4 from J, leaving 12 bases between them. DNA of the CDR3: TGCGCCAGCAGCTTGCGTCAGGGGTGGTACGAGCAGTACTTC. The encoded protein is CASSLRQGWYEQYF.

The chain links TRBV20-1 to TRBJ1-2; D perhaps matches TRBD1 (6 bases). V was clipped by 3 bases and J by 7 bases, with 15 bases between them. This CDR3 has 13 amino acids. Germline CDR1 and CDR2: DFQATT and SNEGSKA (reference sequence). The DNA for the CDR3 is TGCAGTGCTAGTCAACAGGGTGTGCTTGGCTACACCTTC. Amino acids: CSASQQGVLGYTF.

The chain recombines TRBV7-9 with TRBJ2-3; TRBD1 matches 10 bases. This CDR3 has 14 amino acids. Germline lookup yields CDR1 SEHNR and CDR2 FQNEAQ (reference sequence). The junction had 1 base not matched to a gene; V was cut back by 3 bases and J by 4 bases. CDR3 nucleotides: TGTGCCAGCAGCTTCGGGACAGGGGCAGATACGCAGTATTTT. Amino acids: CASSFGTGADTQYF.

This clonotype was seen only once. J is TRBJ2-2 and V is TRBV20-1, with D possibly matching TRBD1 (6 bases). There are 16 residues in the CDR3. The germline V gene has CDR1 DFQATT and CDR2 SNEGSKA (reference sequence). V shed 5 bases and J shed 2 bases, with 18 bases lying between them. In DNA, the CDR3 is TGCAGTGCTCCCGACAGGTCGAGGGGTAACACCGGGGAGCTGTTTTTT. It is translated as CSAPDRSRGNTGELFF.

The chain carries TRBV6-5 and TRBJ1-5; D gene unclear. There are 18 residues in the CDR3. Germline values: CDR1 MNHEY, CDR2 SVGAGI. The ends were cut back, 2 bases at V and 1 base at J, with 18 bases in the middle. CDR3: CASSYMDPAGISNQPQHF. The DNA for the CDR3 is TGTGCCAGCAGTTACATGGACCCCGCGGGGATAAGCAATCAGCCCCAGCATTTT.

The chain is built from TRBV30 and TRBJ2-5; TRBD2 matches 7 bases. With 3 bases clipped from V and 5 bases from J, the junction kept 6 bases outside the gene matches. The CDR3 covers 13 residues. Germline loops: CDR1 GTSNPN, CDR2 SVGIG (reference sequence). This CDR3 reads CAWRFGGSETQYF. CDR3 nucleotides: TGTGCCTGGAGGTTCGGGGGGTCGGAGACCCAGTACTTC.

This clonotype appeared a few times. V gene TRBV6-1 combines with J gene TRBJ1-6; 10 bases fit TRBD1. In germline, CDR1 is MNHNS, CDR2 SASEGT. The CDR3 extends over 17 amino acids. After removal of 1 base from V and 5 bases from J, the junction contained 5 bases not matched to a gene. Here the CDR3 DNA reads TGTGCCAGCAGTGAAGGGGGGGGACAGGGGAATAATTCACCCCTCCACTTT. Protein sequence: CASSEGGGQGNNSPLHF.

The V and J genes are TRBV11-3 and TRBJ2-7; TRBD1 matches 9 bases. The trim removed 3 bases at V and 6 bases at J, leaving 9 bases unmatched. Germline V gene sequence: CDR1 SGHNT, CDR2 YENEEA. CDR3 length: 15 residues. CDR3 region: CASSLTGTGSSEQYF. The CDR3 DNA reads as TGTGCCAGCAGCTTGACCGGGACAGGGTCTTCCGAGCAGTACTTC.

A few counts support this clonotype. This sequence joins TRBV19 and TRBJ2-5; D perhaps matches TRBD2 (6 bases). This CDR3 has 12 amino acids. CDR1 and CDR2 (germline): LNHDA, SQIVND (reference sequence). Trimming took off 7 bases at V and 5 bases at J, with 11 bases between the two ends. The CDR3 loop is CASKPGGETQYF. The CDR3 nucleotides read TGTGCCAGTAAGCCCGGAGGGGAGACCCAGTACTTC.

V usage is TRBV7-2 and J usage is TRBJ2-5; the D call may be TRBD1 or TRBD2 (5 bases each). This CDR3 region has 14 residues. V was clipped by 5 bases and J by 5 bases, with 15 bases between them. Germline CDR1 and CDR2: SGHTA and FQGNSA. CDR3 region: CASSPRGSWETQYF. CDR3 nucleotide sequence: TGTGCCAGCAGCCCTCGGGGCAGTTGGGAGACCCAGTACTTC.

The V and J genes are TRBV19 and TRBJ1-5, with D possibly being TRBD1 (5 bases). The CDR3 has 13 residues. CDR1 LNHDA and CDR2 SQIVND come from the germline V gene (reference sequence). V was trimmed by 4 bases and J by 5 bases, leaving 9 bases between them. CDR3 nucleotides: TGTGCCAGTAGTAGCAGGGTATATCAGCCCCAGCATTTT. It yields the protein CASSSRVYQPQHF.

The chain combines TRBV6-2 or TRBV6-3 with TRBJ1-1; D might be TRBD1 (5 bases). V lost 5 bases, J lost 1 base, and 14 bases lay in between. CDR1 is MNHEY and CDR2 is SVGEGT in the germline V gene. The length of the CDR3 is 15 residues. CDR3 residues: CASSDIGRGNTEAFF. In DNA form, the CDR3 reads TGTGCCAGCAGTGACATAGGGAGGGGGAACACTGAAGCTTTCTTT.

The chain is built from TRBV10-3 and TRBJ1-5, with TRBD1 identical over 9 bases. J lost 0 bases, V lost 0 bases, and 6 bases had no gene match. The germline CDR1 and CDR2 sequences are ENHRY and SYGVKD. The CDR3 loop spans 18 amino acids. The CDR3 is CAISESLLGQGSNQPQHF. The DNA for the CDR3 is TGTGCCATCAGTGAGTCGTTACTGGGACAGGGTAGCAATCAGCCCCAGCATTTT.

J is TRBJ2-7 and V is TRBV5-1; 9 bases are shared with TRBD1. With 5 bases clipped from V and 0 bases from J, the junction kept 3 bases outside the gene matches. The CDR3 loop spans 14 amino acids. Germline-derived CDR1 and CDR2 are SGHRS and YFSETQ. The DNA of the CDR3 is TGCGCCAGCAGACGGGGACAGGGCTCCTACGAGCAGTACTTC. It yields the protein CASRRGQGSYEQYF. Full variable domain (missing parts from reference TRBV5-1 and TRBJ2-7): KAGVTQTPRYLIKTRGQQVTLSCSPISGHRSVSWYQQTPGQGLQFLFEYFSETQRNKGNFPGRFSGRQFSNSRSEMNVSTLELGDSALYLCASRRGQGSYEQYFGPGTRLTVT.

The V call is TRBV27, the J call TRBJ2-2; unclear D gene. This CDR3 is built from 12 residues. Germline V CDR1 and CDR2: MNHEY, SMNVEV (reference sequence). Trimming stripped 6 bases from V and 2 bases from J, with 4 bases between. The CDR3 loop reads CASRKNTGELFF. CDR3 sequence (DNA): TGTGCCAGCAGGAAAAACACCGGGGAGCTGTTTTTT.

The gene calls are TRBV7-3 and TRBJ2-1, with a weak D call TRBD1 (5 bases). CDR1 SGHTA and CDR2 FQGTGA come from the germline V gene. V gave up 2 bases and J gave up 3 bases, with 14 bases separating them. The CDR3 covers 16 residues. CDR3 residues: CASSLAGREGYNEQFF. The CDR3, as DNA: TGTGCCAGCAGCTTAGCCGGCAGGGAAGGCTACAATGAGCAGTTCTTC. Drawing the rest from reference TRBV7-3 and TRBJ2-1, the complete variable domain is GAGVSQTPSNKVTEKGKYVELRCDPISGHTALYWYRQSLGQGPEFLIYFQGTGAADDSGLPNDRFFAVRPEGSVSTLKIQRTERGDSAVYLCASSLAGREGYNEQFFGPGTRLTVL.

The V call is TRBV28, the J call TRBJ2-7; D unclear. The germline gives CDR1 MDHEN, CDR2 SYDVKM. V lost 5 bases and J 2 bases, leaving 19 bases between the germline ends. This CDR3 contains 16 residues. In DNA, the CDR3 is TGTGCCAGCAGTCCTACCCTAAATCTTAATACCTACGAGCAGTACTTC. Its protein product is CASSPTLNLNTYEQYF.

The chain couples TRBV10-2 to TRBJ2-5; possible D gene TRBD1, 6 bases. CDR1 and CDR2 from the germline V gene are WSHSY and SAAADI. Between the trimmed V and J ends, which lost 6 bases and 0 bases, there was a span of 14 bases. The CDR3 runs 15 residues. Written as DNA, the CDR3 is TGCGCCAGCAGGGCTCCTACAGGGCACCAAGAGACCCAGTACTTC. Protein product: CASRAPTGHQETQYF.

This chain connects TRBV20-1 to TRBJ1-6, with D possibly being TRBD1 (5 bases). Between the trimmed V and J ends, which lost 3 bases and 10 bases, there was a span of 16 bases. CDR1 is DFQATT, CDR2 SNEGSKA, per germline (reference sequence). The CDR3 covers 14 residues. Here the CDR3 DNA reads TGCAGTGCTAGCGGAATGGGGCTTGTGTCACCCCTCCACTTT. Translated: CSASGMGLVSPLHF.

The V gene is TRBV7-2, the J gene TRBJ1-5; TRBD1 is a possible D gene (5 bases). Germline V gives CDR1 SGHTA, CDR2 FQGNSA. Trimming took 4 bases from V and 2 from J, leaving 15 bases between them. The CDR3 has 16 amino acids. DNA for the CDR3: TGTGCCAGCAGCTCTCAGTCAGGGAATCGCAATCAGCCCCAGCATTTT. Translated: CASSSQSGNRNQPQHF.